This section outlines one T cell receptor (beta chain) sequence together with its context. What it recognizes is unknown. This record belongs to a study of a mutant IDH1 vaccine in newly diagnosed glioma. The ends were cut back, 3 bases at V and 0 bases at J, with 12 bases in the middle. The length of the CDR3 is 15 residues. Germline V gene lookup returns CDR1 GTSNPN and CDR2 SVGIG (reference sequence). Time point: week 5, during vaccination. With topical imiquimod, each dose of the vaccine consisted of 300 ug of mutant IDH1 20-mer peptide. Profiling relied on immunoSEQ multiplex PCR, and the TCRdb table lists in-frame clones only, not all of them. The sample records 45,000 to 60,000 clones, 78% being singletons.

This sequence joins TRBV30 and TRBJ2-1, with D tentatively TRBD1 or TRBD2 (5 bases each). The receptor was isolated from a man aged 45-65 years with glioma. The sample was PBMCs, taken from a glioma patient whose treatment included an IDH1 peptide vaccine. The CDR3 DNA reads TGTGCCTGGAGGGGGGACCCCAGCTCCTACAATGAGCAGTTCTTC. Translating it yields CAWRGDPSSYNEQFF.